This TCR beta chain was found in a study of T cell clones after liver transplantation. Germline-derived CDR1 and CDR2 are LGHNA and YSLEER. This CDR3 spans 15 amino acids. Trimming pared 2 bases from V and 4 bases from J, leaving 11 bases between. Sequenced by immunoSEQ multiplex PCR; TCRdb stores in-frame clones only, minus some. The table records about 75,000 clones, approximately 81% of them present only once. Sequences were derived from CD4+ T cells from blood, sampled 48 months after liver transplant. The chain joins TRBV4-3 to TRBJ2-2; D is unresolved. The clonotype was recovered from a human patient who received a liver transplant. Some T cells may trace back to the graft donor. The CDR3 DNA reads TGCGCCAGCAGCCAATCCCGGAAGGGCACCGGGGAGCTGTTTTTT. Protein sequence: CASSQSRKGTGELFF.